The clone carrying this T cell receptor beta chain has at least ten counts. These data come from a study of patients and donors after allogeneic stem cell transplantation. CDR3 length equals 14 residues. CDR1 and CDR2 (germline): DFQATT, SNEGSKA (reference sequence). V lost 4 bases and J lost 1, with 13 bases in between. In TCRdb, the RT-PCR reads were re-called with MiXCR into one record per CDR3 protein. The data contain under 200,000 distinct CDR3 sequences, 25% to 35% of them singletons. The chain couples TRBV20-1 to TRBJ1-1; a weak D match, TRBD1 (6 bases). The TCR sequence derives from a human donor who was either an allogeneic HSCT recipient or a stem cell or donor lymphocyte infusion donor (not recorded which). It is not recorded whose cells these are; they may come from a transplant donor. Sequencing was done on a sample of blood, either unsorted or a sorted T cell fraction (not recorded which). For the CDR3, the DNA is TGCAGTGCTATTTGGACAGCGCAGAACACTGAAGCTTTCTTT. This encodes CSAIWTAQNTEAFF.